Shown below are 7 T cell receptor beta chains from a single sample sequenced in a study of T-cell reconstitution after alpha-beta-depleted transplantation in children. During its preparation, the TCRbeta library received unique molecular identifiers. In TCRdb, the PCR reads were re-called with MiXCR into one record per CDR3 protein. This sample yields a few hundred thousand distinct CDR3 sequences, of which roughly two fifths are seen a single time; 25% to 30% belongs to the top ten. The source was PBMCs, collected before TCRalphabeta/CD19-depleted stem cell transplant. The receptors derive from a girl aged 2-15 years with aplastic anemia, due to receive a stem cell transplant.

This clonotype was counted between two and nine times. V gene TRBV20-1 combines with J gene TRBJ2-7, with 7 bases identical to TRBD1. CDR3 length equals 12 residues. V lost 3 bases, J lost 5 bases, and 4 bases stayed unmatched. The germline V gene encodes CDR1 DFQATT and CDR2 SNEGSKA (reference sequence). The CDR3 DNA follows: TGCAGTGCTAGTTCCCAGGGGGACGAGCAGTACTTC. Amino acids: CSASSQGDEQYF.

As to this clonotype: A read error is possible here, since a much larger clone lies one base away. The chain is built from TRBV5-1 and TRBJ2-2, with 8 bases aligning to TRBD1. CDR1 SGHRS and CDR2 YFSETQ come from the germline V gene. The CDR3 loop spans 15 amino acids. CDR3 nucleotide sequence: TGCCCCAGCAGTTCGGACAGGGCGAACACCGGGGAGCTGTTTTTT. Translation: CPSSSDRANTGELFF.

The chain joins TRBV5-1 to TRBJ2-7, with D tentatively TRBD2 (5 bases). The CDR3 has 14 residues. Between the trimmed V and J ends, which lost 3 bases and 1 base, there was a span of 11 bases. The germline CDR1 and CDR2 sequences are SGHRS and YFSETQ. CDR3 in DNA: TGCGCCAGCAGCTCGAATCCGGGATCCTACGAGCAGTACTTC. It is translated as CASSSNPGSYEQYF.

The gene calls are TRBV7-6 and TRBJ2-5; D could derive from TRBD1 or TRBD2 (5 bases each). Trimming took 4 bases from V and 4 from J, leaving 13 bases between them. This CDR3 contains 14 residues. Germline values: CDR1 SGHVS, CDR2 FNYEAQ. The CDR3 region has the DNA TGTGCCAGCAGCTCCTTGTGGGACGTAGAGACCCAGTACTTC. This encodes CASSSLWDVETQYF.

Many counts were recorded for this clonotype. V and J are TRBV15 and TRBJ1-2; D uncertain. The CDR3 is made up of 16 amino acids. Trimming removed 3 bases at V and 0 bases at J, with 14 bases between. Germline loops: CDR1 LNHNV, CDR2 YYDKDF (reference sequence). The chain's CDR3 is CATSSLKGSANYGYTF. For the CDR3, the DNA is TGTGCCACCAGCAGCCTTAAGGGCTCGGCTAACTATGGCTACACCTTC. Full variable domain (remainder filled in from reference TRBV15 and TRBJ1-2): DAMVIQNPRYQVTQFGKPVTLSCSQTLNHNVMYWYQQKSSQAPKLLFHYYDKDFNNEADTPDNFQSRRPNTSFCFLDIRSPGLGDTAMYLCATSSLKGSANYGYTFGSGTRLTVV.

Only a few counts were recorded for this clonotype. The chain joins TRBV7-3 to TRBJ2-5; a weak D match, TRBD1 (6 bases). V was clipped by 5 bases and J by 4 bases, with 11 bases between them. The CDR3 consists of 13 residues. CDR1 SGHTA and CDR2 FQGTGA come from the germline V gene. The CDR3 nucleotides are TGTGCCAGCAGCCCGGGACAAACAGAGACCCAGTACTTC. As protein: CASSPGQTETQYF.

This chain links TRBV5-1 with TRBJ2-3; unclear D gene. Trimming removed 0 bases at V and 5 bases at J, with 13 bases between. This CDR3 has 15 amino acids. Germline CDR1 reads SGHRS; CDR2 reads YFSETQ. CDR3 in DNA: TGCGCCAGCAGCTTGGCCATAGAAGATGGAGATACGCAGTATTTT. It is translated as CASSLAIEDGDTQYF. Combining the CDR3 with reference TRBV5-1 and TRBJ2-3 gives the whole variable domain KAGVTQTPRYLIKTRGQQVTLSCSPISGHRSVSWYQQTPGQGLQFLFEYFSETQRNKGNFPGRFSGRQFSNSRSEMNVSTLELGDSALYLCASSLAIEDGDTQYFGPGTRLTVL.